What follows are 27 T cell receptor beta chains derived from one specimen sequenced in a study of blood T cell repertoires in COVID-19 (dated by TCRdb to 2020 to 2022). Library preparation employed the immunoSEQ multiplex PCR assay. TCRdb mirrors the immuneACCESS table, restricted to in-frame sequences. Some clones are absent from its copies; in checked studies, under half trace to an unresolved V gene, and the reason for the others is unknown. This sample gives 250,000 to 300,000 clones in total; approximately 89% of them show up just once. Around 10% of the sample belongs to the ten largest clones. The specimen sequenced was peripheral blood. Every receptor here comes from a woman under 40 with COVID-19, enrolled during active disease.

The V call is TRBV27, the J call TRBJ1-4; D not certain. V was shortened by 3 bases and J by 1 base, with 6 bases between the two germline ends. There are 14 residues in the CDR3. Germline V lookup: CDR1 MNHEY, CDR2 SMNVEV (reference sequence). CDR3 sequence reads: CASSFTGTNEKLFF. The DNA of the CDR3 is TGTGCCAGCAGTTTTACGGGAACTAATGAAAAACTGTTTTTT.

The V call is TRBV4-2, the J call TRBJ2-1; no clear D gene. There are 13 residues in the CDR3. CDR1 is LGHNA, CDR2 YNFKEQ, per germline. The V and J ends lost 1 base and 6 bases respectively, with 7 bases between them. The CDR3 reads CASSQGATNEQFF. In DNA form, the CDR3 reads TGTGCCAGCAGCCAAGGGGCGACCAATGAGCAGTTCTTC.

The rearrangement uses TRBV6-5 and TRBJ1-5, with unresolved D. In germline, CDR1 is MNHEY, CDR2 SVGAGI. Trimming pared 2 bases from V and 3 bases from J, leaving 14 bases between. CDR3 size: 16 residues. The CDR3 here is CASSYEVRSSNQPQHF. In DNA, the CDR3 is TGTGCCAGCAGTTACGAGGTCAGATCCTCCAATCAGCCCCAGCATTTT.

The V call is TRBV4-1, the J call TRBJ1-2; possible D gene TRBD1, 6 bases. CDR1 is MGHRA and CDR2 is YSYEKL in the germline V gene. V gave up 4 bases and J gave up 3 bases, with 12 bases separating them. The CDR3 extends over 14 amino acids. As DNA, the CDR3 is TGCGCCAGCAGCCCGAGGGGGGGCTACTATGGCTACACCTTC. This translates into CASSPRGGYYGYTF.

This chain links TRBV7-9 with TRBJ2-3, with TRBD2 identical over 7 bases. This CDR3 spans 17 amino acids. Germline CDR1 is SEHNR and CDR2 is FQNEAQ (reference sequence). J lost 5 bases, V lost 1 base, and 12 bases had no gene match. CDR3 loop: CASSLVSSGTKGDTQYF. DNA of the CDR3: TGTGCCAGCAGCTTAGTTTCTAGCGGAACTAAGGGAGATACGCAGTATTTT.

The chain joins TRBV28 to TRBJ2-3; 12 bases are a match to TRBD1. The CDR3 is 15 residues long. Germline CDR1 and CDR2: MDHEN and SYDVKM. The J segment lost 4 bases and the V segment lost 6 bases, leaving 5 bases of the junction unmatched. The CDR3 nucleotides are TGTGCCAGCAGCGGGGGACAGGGGGCTCCAGATACGCAGTATTTT. It yields the protein CASSGGQGAPDTQYF.

The V gene is TRBV2, the J gene TRBJ1-2, with D perhaps matching TRBD1 (6 bases). This CDR3 has 15 amino acids. Germline values: CDR1 SNHLY, CDR2 FYNNEI. Deletions cut 3 bases from V and 5 bases from J, with 16 bases between. The CDR3: CASSEVSGRGYGYTF. DNA for the CDR3: TGTGCCAGCAGTGAGGTGTCAGGCAGGGGTTATGGCTACACCTTC. The full variable domain, with the rest looked up from reference TRBV2 and TRBJ1-2, is EPEVTQTPSHQVTQMGQEVILRCVPISNHLYFYWYRQILGQKVEFLVSFYNNEISEKSEIFDDQFSVERPDGSNFTLKIRSTKLEDSAMYFCASSEVSGRGYGYTFGSGTRLTVV.

The chain recombines TRBV9 with TRBJ1-2, with TRBD1 identical over 9 bases. Trimming removed 0 bases from V and 1 base from J; junction bases left unmatched: 10. The CDR3 loop spans 18 amino acids. Germline V gene lookup returns CDR1 SGDLS and CDR2 YYNGEE. The CDR3 region is CASSVVLPGQGLNYGYTF. The CDR3 DNA sequence: TGTGCCAGCAGCGTAGTCCTACCGGGACAGGGTCTTAACTATGGCTACACCTTC.

J is TRBJ1-1 and V is TRBV5-1; possible D gene TRBD1, 6 bases. The V and J ends lost 4 bases and 5 bases respectively, with 33 bases between them. The CDR3 totals 20 residues. Germline CDR1 is SGHRS and CDR2 is YFSETQ. The CDR3 DNA reads as TGCGCCAGCAGCCTCAACCCACAGACAGGATATCAGATAGGGGGAACTGAAGCTTTCTTT. This codes for CASSLNPQTGYQIGGTEAFF.

This chain joins TRBV2 and TRBJ1-5; D is perhaps TRBD1 (5 bases). The germline V gene has CDR1 SNHLY and CDR2 FYNNEI. V lost 8 bases and J 4 bases, leaving 21 bases between the germline ends. The CDR3 runs 16 residues. This CDR3 reads CASDLFPGLTNQPQHF. The DNA for the CDR3 is TGTGCCAGCGACCTCTTCCCGGGACTCACTAATCAGCCCCAGCATTTT.

The chain carries TRBV19 and TRBJ2-1; D is possibly TRBD1 (6 bases). The CDR3 is 14 amino acids. The germline V and J ends were trimmed by 3 bases and 4 bases, with 10 bases remaining between them. The germline V gene has CDR1 LNHDA and CDR2 SQIVND (reference sequence). This CDR3 is CASSMGTQYNEQFF. Here the CDR3 DNA reads TGTGCCAGTAGTATGGGGACACAGTACAATGAGCAGTTCTTC.

The rearrangement joins TRBV10-1 to TRBJ2-1, with a possible D match to TRBD1 (6 bases). The CDR3 sequence is 17 residues long. The V end lost 6 bases, the J end lost 12 bases, and 30 bases lay between the germline ends. Germline V gives CDR1 WNHNN, CDR2 SYGVQD (reference sequence). The CDR3 region is CASSALLGSSLLTGQFF. In DNA, the CDR3 is TGCGCCAGCAGCGCCCTTCTGGGATCGTCACTGCTGACAGGGCAGTTCTTC.

The chain is built from TRBV28 and TRBJ2-5; D is undetermined. CDR3 size: 15 residues. Trimming removed 2 bases at V and 4 bases at J, with 14 bases between. From germline, CDR1 is MDHEN and CDR2 SYDVKM. For the CDR3, the DNA is TGTGCCAGCAGTTTAGGGCTAAGTTCGATAGAGACCCAGTACTTC. As protein: CASSLGLSSIETQYF.

J is TRBJ2-7 and V is TRBV7-2; 10 nucleotides line up with TRBD1. V gave up 1 base and J gave up 4 bases; unmatched junction bases: 10. This CDR3 has 17 amino acids. CDR1 and CDR2 from the germline V gene are SGHTA and FQGNSA. The CDR3 DNA sequence: TGTGCCAGCAGCTTAGGTTATGGGGGGGACAGGGGATACGAGCAGTACTTC. This sequence encodes CASSLGYGGDRGYEQYF. The entire variable domain, with the rest obtained from reference TRBV7-2 and TRBJ2-7, is as follows: GAGVSQSPSNKVTEKGKDVELRCDPISGHTALYWYRQSLGQGLEFLIYFQGNSAPDKSGLPSDRFSAERTGGSVSTLTIQRTQQEDSAVYLCASSLGYGGDRGYEQYFGPGTRLTVT.

The rearrangement uses TRBV4-1 and TRBJ2-7, with 10 positions matching TRBD2. This CDR3 is 18 amino acids long. V was clipped by 0 bases and J by 2 bases; unmatched bases: 10. Germline V gives CDR1 MGHRA, CDR2 YSYEKL. Here the CDR3 DNA reads TGCGCCAGCAGCCAAGATACGGTAGCGGGGGGCCTTACCTACGAGCAGTACTTC. This gives the protein CASSQDTVAGGLTYEQYF.

The chain is built from TRBV7-9 and TRBJ1-1; 7 bases are shared with TRBD1. Germline CDR1 and CDR2: SEHNR and FQNEAQ (reference sequence). The CDR3 consists of 15 residues. V lost 5 bases to trimming and J lost 4 bases; unmatched junction nucleotides: 10. For the CDR3, the DNA is TGTGCCAGCAGCCAGACAGGGTTGGGACGCACTGAAGCTTTCTTT. Protein: CASSQTGLGRTEAFF.

J is TRBJ1-4 and V is TRBV28, with unresolved D. CDR3 length: 14 residues. The V gene lost 4 bases and the J gene lost 7 bases, with 13 bases spanning the gap. From germline, CDR1 is MDHEN and CDR2 SYDVKM. The DNA for the CDR3 is TGTGCCAGCAGTTATCGGCCGGGTCGTGAAAAACTGTTTTTT. It encodes CASSYRPGREKLFF.

The chain employs TRBV6-2 or TRBV6-3 and TRBJ1-5, with a possible D match to TRBD1 (6 bases). The V gene lost 4 bases and the J gene lost 2 bases, with 12 bases spanning the gap. The CDR3 is 15 residues long. The germline V gene has CDR1 MNHEY and CDR2 SVGEGT. CDR3 sequence: CASSFVRQGNQPQHF. Here the CDR3 DNA reads TGTGCCAGCAGTTTCGTTCGACAGGGCAATCAGCCCCAGCATTTT.

This sequence joins TRBV27 and TRBJ1-1, with D tentatively TRBD1 (5 bases). V was pared by 8 bases and J by 9 bases, with 16 bases between. This CDR3 comprises 12 residues. Germline CDR1 and CDR2: MNHEY and SMNVEV (reference sequence). As DNA, the CDR3 is TGTGCCAGCCACACAACAGGATTCAAAGCTTTCTTT. This codes for CASHTTGFKAFF.

The DNA of the CDR3 is TGTGCCAGTAGTATCCCCGCGGGTTCCACCGGGGAGCTGTTTTTT. Amino acids: CASSIPAGSTGELFF. The V gene is TRBV19, the J gene TRBJ2-2; maybe TRBD2 (5 bases). V was shortened by 3 bases and J by 4 bases, with 12 bases between the two germline ends. Per the germline V gene, CDR1 is LNHDA and CDR2 is SQIVND (reference sequence). This CDR3 is 15 amino acids long. The whole variable domain, remainder taken from reference TRBV19 and TRBJ2-2, is DGGITQSPKYLFRKEGQNVTLSCEQNLNHDAMYWYRQDPGQGLRLIYYSQIVNDFQKGDIAEGYSVSREKKESFPLTVTSAQKNPTAFYLCASSIPAGSTGELFFGEGSRLTVL.

This chain joins TRBV12-3 or TRBV12-4 and TRBJ2-7; 8 bases align to TRBD2. The CDR3 loop spans 13 amino acids. Losses at the gene ends were 8 bases for V and 4 bases for J; bases not matched to a gene: 7. For the CDR3, the DNA is TGTGCCAGCTTCGTAGCGGGGACTTACGAGCAGTACTTC. Encoded protein: CASFVAGTYEQYF.

This chain connects TRBV29-1 to TRBJ1-5, with D perhaps matching TRBD1 (5 bases). This CDR3 has 12 amino acids. V lost 4 bases and J lost 7, with 11 bases in between. CDR1 and CDR2 from the germline V gene are SQVTM and ANQGSEA. CDR3 residues: CSVVQGGQPQHF. The CDR3 DNA reads TGCAGCGTTGTGCAGGGAGGGCAGCCCCAGCATTTT.

The chain couples TRBV2 to TRBJ1-2; D is possibly TRBD1 (6 bases). The CDR3 runs to 13 residues. The germline gives CDR1 SNHLY, CDR2 FYNNEI. V was pared by 7 bases and J by 8 bases, with 17 bases between. The CDR3 reads CASTRGGGYGYTF. The CDR3, as DNA: TGTGCCAGCACCCGGGGGGGCGGGTACGGCTACACCTTC. Drawing the rest from reference TRBV2 and TRBJ1-2, the complete variable domain is EPEVTQTPSHQVTQMGQEVILRCVPISNHLYFYWYRQILGQKVEFLVSFYNNEISEKSEIFDDQFSVERPDGSNFTLKIRSTKLEDSAMYFCASTRGGGYGYTFGSGTRLTVV.

The V call is TRBV10-1, the J call TRBJ2-1; a possible D gene is TRBD2 (7 bases). Germline CDR1 is WNHNN and CDR2 is SYGVQD (reference sequence). With 9 bases removed from V and 6 bases from J, the gap between germline ends came to 21 bases. CDR3 length equals 15 residues. Here the CDR3 reads CARPLGGDLGNEQFF. In DNA form, the CDR3 reads TGCGCCAGGCCTCTAGGGGGGGATTTGGGCAATGAGCAGTTCTTC.

In its sample, this clone was seen a few times. This chain uses TRBV4-2 with TRBJ2-7; D is ambiguous. The length of the CDR3 is 14 residues. The V gene's germline CDR1 is LGHNA and CDR2 YNFKEQ. V was cut by 0 bases and J by 4 bases, with 10 bases left in between. CDR3 amino acids: CASSQDLRGYEQYF. The CDR3 DNA follows: TGTGCCAGCAGCCAAGATCTCCGAGGATACGAGCAGTACTTC.

This clone is a singleton in its sample. CDR3: CASSLDPVTELGGYTF. The CDR3 bases are TGTGCCAGCAGCTTAGATCCCGTGACAGAGTTGGGTGGCTACACCTTC. V and J are TRBV7-8 and TRBJ1-2; the D gene is possibly TRBD1 (5 bases). Germline V lookup: CDR1 SGHVS, CDR2 FQNEAQ. This CDR3 spans 16 amino acids. Trimming removed 1 base at V and 7 bases at J, with 19 bases between.

This chain connects TRBV5-4 to TRBJ2-2, with TRBD1 identical over 9 bases. The trim removed 2 bases at V and 6 bases at J, leaving 8 bases unmatched. Per the germline V gene, CDR1 is SGHNT and CDR2 is YYREEE (reference sequence). This CDR3 contains 16 residues. The CDR3 loop is CASSFEGTGWAGELFF. The CDR3 nucleotides are TGTGCCAGCAGCTTCGAGGGGACAGGGTGGGCCGGGGAGCTGTTTTTT.